This TCR beta chain was captured by sequencing in a study of cytomegalovirus exposure and HLA in healthy donors. Looking at the study overall: Around 78 million unique TCR sequences came from HLA-typed donors in an early release. Regarding the study as a whole: A reported reduction in N-insertions relative to the 666-donor mean was seen in an Asian-associated ancestry cluster in a later analysis.

The PCR made use of 60 Vbeta and 13 Jbeta primers. Generated by immunoSEQ multiplex PCR, the TCRdb table keeps only in-frame clones and is missing some. The data contain tens of thousands of clones, around 77% of them singletons. Sampled while nominally healthy, donors likely had unrecorded immune exposures. This clone showed up just a few times. The antigen is not known. Looked up from germline, CDR1 is LNHDA and CDR2 is SQIVND (reference sequence). V trimming: 4 bases; J trimming: 8 bases; junction bases outside the gene matches: 7. This CDR3 has 13 residues. This clonotype was obtained from a man in his fifties or sixties in good health and CMV-seronegative. The specimen was PBMCs. This sequence joins TRBV19 and TRBJ1-1; TRBD1 matches at 7 bases. The CDR3 coding sequence is TGTGCCAGTAGTACTCGACAGGGTAAAGAAGCTTTCTTT. Translating it yields CASSTRQGKEAFF. Complete variable domain (other parts from reference TRBV19 and TRBJ1-1): DGGITQSPKYLFRKEGQNVTLSCEQNLNHDAMYWYRQDPGQGLRLIYYSQIVNDFQKGDIAEGYSVSREKKESFPLTVTSAQKNPTAFYLCASSTRQGKEAFFGQGTRLTVV.